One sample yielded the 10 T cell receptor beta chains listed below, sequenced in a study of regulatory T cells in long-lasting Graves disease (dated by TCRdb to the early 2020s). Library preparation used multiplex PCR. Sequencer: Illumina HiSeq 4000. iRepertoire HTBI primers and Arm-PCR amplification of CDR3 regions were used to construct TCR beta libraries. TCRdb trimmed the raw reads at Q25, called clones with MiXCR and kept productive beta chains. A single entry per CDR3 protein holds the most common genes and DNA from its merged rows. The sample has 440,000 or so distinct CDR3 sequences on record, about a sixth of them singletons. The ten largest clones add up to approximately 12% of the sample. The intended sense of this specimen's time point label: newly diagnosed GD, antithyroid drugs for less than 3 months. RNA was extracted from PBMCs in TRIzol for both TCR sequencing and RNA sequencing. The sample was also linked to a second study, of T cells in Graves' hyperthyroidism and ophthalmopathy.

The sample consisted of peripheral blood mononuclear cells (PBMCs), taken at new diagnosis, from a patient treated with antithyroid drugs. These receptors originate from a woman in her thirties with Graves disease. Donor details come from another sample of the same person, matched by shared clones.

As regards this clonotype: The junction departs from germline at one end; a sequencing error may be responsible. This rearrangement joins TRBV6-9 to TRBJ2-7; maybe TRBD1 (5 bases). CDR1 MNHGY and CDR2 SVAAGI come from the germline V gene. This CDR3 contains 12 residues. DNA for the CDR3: TGTGCCGGCAGTTACTCAACAGGCGAGCAGTACTTC. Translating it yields CAGSYSTGEQYF.

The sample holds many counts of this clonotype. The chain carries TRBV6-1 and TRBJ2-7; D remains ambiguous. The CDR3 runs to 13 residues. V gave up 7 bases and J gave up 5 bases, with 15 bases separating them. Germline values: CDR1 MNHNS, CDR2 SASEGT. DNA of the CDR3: TGTGCCAGCACACCGACCCTGGGCGACGAGCAGTACTTC. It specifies CASTPTLGDEQYF.

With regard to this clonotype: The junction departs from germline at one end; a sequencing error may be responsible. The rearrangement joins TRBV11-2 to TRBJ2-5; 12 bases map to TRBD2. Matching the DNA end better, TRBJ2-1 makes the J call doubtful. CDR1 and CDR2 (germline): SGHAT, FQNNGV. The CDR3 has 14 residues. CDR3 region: CASSSSGRGHEQFF. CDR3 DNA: TGCGCCAGCAGCTCTAGCGGGAGGGGCCATGAGCAGTTCTTC.

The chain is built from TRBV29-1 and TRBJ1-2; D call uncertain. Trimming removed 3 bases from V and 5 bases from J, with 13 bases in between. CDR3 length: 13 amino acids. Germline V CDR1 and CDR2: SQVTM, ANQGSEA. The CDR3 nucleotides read TGCAGCGTTGATAAGGGAACGGCGTATGGCTACACCTTC. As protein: CSVDKGTAYGYTF.

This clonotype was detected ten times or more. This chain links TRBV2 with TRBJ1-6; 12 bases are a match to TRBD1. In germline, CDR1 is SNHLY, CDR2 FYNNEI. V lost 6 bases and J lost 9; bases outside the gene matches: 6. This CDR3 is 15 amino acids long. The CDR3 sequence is CASRSGQGASSPLHF. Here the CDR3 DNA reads TGTGCCAGCAGATCGGGACAGGGGGCCTCTTCACCCCTCCACTTT. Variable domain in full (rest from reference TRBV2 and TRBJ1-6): EPEVTQTPSHQVTQMGQEVILRCVPISNHLYFYWYRQILGQKVEFLVSFYNNEISEKSEIFDDQFSVERPDGSNFTLKIRSTKLEDSAMYFCASRSGQGASSPLHFGNGTRLTVT.

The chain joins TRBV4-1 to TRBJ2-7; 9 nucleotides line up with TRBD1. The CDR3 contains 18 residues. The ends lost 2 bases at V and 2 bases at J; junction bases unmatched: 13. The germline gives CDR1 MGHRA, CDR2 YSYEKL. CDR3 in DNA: TGCGCCAGCAGCCAAACGGGACAGGGTATAGCATCTCCCTACGAGCAGTACTTC. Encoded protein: CASSQTGQGIASPYEQYF.

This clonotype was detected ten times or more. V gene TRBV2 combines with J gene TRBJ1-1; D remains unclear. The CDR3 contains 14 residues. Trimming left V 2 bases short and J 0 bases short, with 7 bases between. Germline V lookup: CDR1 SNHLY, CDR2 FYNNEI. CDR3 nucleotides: TGTGCCAGCAGTGAATTGGCGATGAACACTGAAGCTTTCTTT. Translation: CASSELAMNTEAFF.

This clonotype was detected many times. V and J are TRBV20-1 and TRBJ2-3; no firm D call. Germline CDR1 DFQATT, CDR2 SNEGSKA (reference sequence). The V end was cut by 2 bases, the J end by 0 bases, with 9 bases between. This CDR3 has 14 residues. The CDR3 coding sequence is TGCAGTGCTAGACTCGGAGTTAGCACAGATACGCAGTATTTT. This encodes CSARLGVSTDTQYF.

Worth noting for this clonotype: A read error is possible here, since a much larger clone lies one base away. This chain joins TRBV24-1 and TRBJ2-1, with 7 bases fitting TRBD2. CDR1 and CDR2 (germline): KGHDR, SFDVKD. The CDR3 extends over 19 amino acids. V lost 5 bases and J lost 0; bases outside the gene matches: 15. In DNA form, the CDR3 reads TGTGCCACCAGTGCGGTCATGGGACTACCCTCCAGCTCCTACAATGAGCAGTTCTTC. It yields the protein CATSAVMGLPSSSYNEQFF.

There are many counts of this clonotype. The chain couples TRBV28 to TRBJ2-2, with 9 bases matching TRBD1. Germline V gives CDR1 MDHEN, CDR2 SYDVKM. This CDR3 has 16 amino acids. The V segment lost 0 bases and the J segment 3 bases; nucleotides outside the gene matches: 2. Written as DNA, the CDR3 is TGTGCCAGCAGTTTATGGGACAGGGGTGACACCGGGGAGCTGTTTTTT. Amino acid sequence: CASSLWDRGDTGELFF.